These 30 T cell receptor beta chains were all obtained from the same sample, sequenced in a study of technical replicates of blood from a few donors. TCRdb's copy holds only in-frame clones and misses some; the assay was immunoSEQ multiplex PCR. The data show around 80,000 clones, over 75% seen once. What was sequenced was T cells isolated from PBMCs. The source of these receptors is a human donor in good health.

The V and J genes are TRBV6-5 and TRBJ1-2, with D perhaps TRBD1 (5 bases). The germline gives CDR1 MNHEY, CDR2 SVGAGI. Between the trimmed V and J ends, which lost 4 bases and 0 bases, there was a span of 9 bases. CDR3 size: 14 residues. The chain's CDR3 is CASSLSGSNYGYTF. CDR3 in DNA: TGTGCCAGCAGTTTATCAGGGTCTAACTATGGCTACACCTTC.

The chain recombines TRBV7-8 with TRBJ2-1; TRBD2 might be the D (6 bases). V gave up 11 bases and J gave up 5 bases, with 10 bases separating them. The CDR3 spans 11 residues. The germline CDR1 and CDR2 sequences are SGHVS and FQNEAQ. CDR3 sequence (DNA): TGTGCCGGGAGGACCGACAATGAGCAGTTCTTC. Its protein is CAGRTDNEQFF.

The chain employs TRBV10-3 and TRBJ2-1, with D unclear. CDR1 ENHRY and CDR2 SYGVKD come from the germline V gene. Trimming left V 5 bases short and J 6 bases short, with 5 bases between. The CDR3 totals 11 residues. CDR3: CAISPLNEQFF. As DNA, the CDR3 is TGTGCCATCAGTCCTCTCAATGAGCAGTTCTTC.

The V and J genes are TRBV4-3 and TRBJ2-3; TRBD2 might be the D (6 bases). Germline-derived CDR1 and CDR2 are LGHNA and YSLEER. Trimming took 0 bases from V and 4 from J, leaving 17 bases between them. This CDR3 comprises 17 residues. CDR3 protein: CASSQDWGESFPDTQYF. CDR3 sequence (DNA): TGCGCCAGCAGCCAAGATTGGGGGGAGAGCTTCCCAGATACGCAGTATTTT.

V usage is TRBV25-1 and J usage is TRBJ2-5, with a weak D call TRBD1 (5 bases). The CDR3 is 14 residues long. Per the germline V gene, CDR1 is MGHDK and CDR2 is SYGVNS. Trimming took off 2 bases at V and 2 bases at J, with 9 bases between the two ends. The CDR3 protein is CASSETRVQETQYF. The CDR3 DNA reads as TGTGCCAGCAGTGAAACCAGGGTTCAAGAGACCCAGTACTTC.

V gene TRBV7-9 combines with J gene TRBJ2-7, with 8 bases lining up with TRBD2. Unmatched junction bases numbered 5, after V lost 1 base and J lost 3 bases. CDR1 is SEHNR, CDR2 FQNEAQ, per germline (reference sequence). The CDR3 runs to 15 residues. CDR3 protein: CASSLEAGAYYEQYF. The DNA of the CDR3 is TGTGCCAGCAGCTTAGAAGCGGGAGCCTACTACGAGCAGTACTTC.

This clone was recorded once. The V call is TRBV5-1, the J call TRBJ2-7, with TRBD2 matching 7 bases. V trimming: 0 bases; J trimming: 3 bases; junction bases outside the gene matches: 6. The germline CDR1 and CDR2 sequences are SGHRS and YFSETQ. The CDR3 has 15 amino acids. In DNA form, the CDR3 reads TGCGCCAGCAGCTTGGGGGCGGGAGAGGGCTACGAGCAGTACTTC. It specifies CASSLGAGEGYEQYF.

The chain links TRBV9 to TRBJ2-7; 11 nucleotides align to TRBD2. The CDR3 spans 17 residues. CDR1 and CDR2 from the germline V gene are SGDLS and YYNGEE. V dropped 4 bases and J dropped 2; count of bases not matched to a gene: 11. The CDR3 here is CASSPLGTSGGTYEQYF. Here the CDR3 DNA reads TGTGCCAGCAGCCCCCTTGGGACTAGCGGAGGTACCTACGAGCAGTACTTC.

The chain carries TRBV9 and TRBJ1-1; D is possibly TRBD1 (6 bases). The germline gives CDR1 SGDLS, CDR2 YYNGEE. Trimming left V 0 bases short and J 7 bases short, with 13 bases between. The CDR3 runs to 14 residues. For the CDR3, the DNA is TGTGCCAGCAGCGTAGTCCGGGGGGCGGATGAAGCTTTCTTT. It codes for CASSVVRGADEAFF.

The chain uses TRBV6-1 and TRBJ2-1; 8 bases are a match to TRBD1. Germline V CDR1 and CDR2: MNHNS, SASEGT. The CDR3 has 15 residues. Losses at the gene ends were 2 bases for V and 6 bases for J; bases not matched to a gene: 6. The CDR3 sequence is CASSELGQVINEQFF. In DNA form, the CDR3 reads TGTGCCAGCAGTGAATTGGGACAGGTTATCAATGAGCAGTTCTTC.

The rearrangement joins TRBV7-8 to TRBJ2-7, with TRBD1 matching over 9 bases. The CDR3 has 13 amino acids. Germline V CDR1 and CDR2: SGHVS, FQNEAQ. With V trimmed by 6 bases and J by 6 bases, 6 bases remained unmatched. CDR3 loop: CASSRTGGGEQYF. The CDR3 nucleotides are TGTGCCAGCAGTCGAACAGGGGGCGGCGAGCAGTACTTC.

The chain employs TRBV5-6 and TRBJ1-2, with TRBD1 matching over 9 bases. This CDR3 comprises 13 residues. Germline lookup yields CDR1 SGHDT and CDR2 YYEEEE. The V gene end was trimmed by 5 bases and the J gene end by 8 bases; junction bases not matched to a gene: 7. The CDR3: CASSWTGVGGYTF. The CDR3 coding sequence is TGTGCCAGCAGTTGGACAGGGGTGGGGGGCTACACCTTC. The entire variable domain, with the rest obtained from reference TRBV5-6 and TRBJ1-2, is as follows: DAGVTQSPTHLIKTRGQQVTLRCSPKSGHDTVSWYQQALGQGPQFIFQYYEEEERQRGNFPDRFSGHQFPNYSSELNVNALLLGDSALYLCASSWTGVGGYTFGSGTRLTVV.

The rearrangement joins TRBV18 to TRBJ2-7; D possibly corresponds to TRBD1 (5 bases). The ends were cut back, 3 bases at V and 2 bases at J, with 11 bases in the middle. The CDR3 length is 14 residues. Germline V lookup: CDR1 KGHSH, CDR2 LQKENI. CDR3 sequence: CASSPPGITYEQYF. The CDR3 bases are TGTGCCAGCTCACCCCCAGGGATCACCTACGAGCAGTACTTC.

The chain is built from TRBV6-5 and TRBJ2-1; no firm D call. The CDR3 spans 12 residues. The germline V gene encodes CDR1 MNHEY and CDR2 SVGAGI. V was shortened by 5 bases and J by 5 bases, with 7 bases between the two germline ends. This chain's CDR3 is CASSTRDNEQFF. In DNA, the CDR3 is TGTGCCAGCAGTACCCGGGACAATGAGCAGTTCTTC.

The rearrangement uses TRBV18 and TRBJ2-7, with TRBD1 matching 7 bases. The V gene's germline CDR1 is KGHSH and CDR2 LQKENI. The CDR3 runs to 15 residues. The junction had 8 bases not matched to a gene; V was cut back by 3 bases and J by 3 bases. The CDR3 region is CASSPSGGGHYEQYF. CDR3 coding DNA: TGTGCCAGCTCACCCTCAGGGGGTGGCCACTACGAGCAGTACTTC.

J is TRBJ2-5 and V is TRBV4-3; D possibly corresponds to TRBD2 (5 bases). The ends were cut back, 4 bases at V and 1 base at J, with 13 bases in the middle. Germline CDR1 and CDR2: LGHNA and YSLEER. The CDR3 has 15 residues. CDR3 region: CASSLLLVGQETQYF. CDR3 bases: TGCGCCAGCAGCCTCCTACTAGTGGGCCAAGAGACCCAGTACTTC.

The genes are TRBV27 and TRBJ2-1; 13 bases agree with TRBD2. The CDR3 is made up of 16 amino acids. Germline V lookup: CDR1 MNHEY, CDR2 SMNVEV (reference sequence). V lost 6 bases to trimming and J lost 8 bases; unmatched junction nucleotides: 10. In nucleotides, the CDR3 is TGTGCCAGCAGCCCACTAGCGGGAGGGCCTCGGGATGAGCAGTTCTTC. This encodes CASSPLAGGPRDEQFF.

The chain uses TRBV7-7 and TRBJ2-1, with a possible D match to TRBD1 (6 bases). CDR3 size: 15 residues. Trimming removed 3 bases at V and 6 bases at J, with 15 bases between. Looked up from germline, CDR1 is SSHAT and CDR2 is FNYEAQ (reference sequence). The CDR3 reads CASSFNRESFNEQFF. CDR3 DNA: TGTGCCAGCAGCTTTAACAGGGAGTCATTCAATGAGCAGTTCTTC.

The chain carries TRBV7-2 and TRBJ2-2, with D maybe TRBD1 (5 bases). V dropped 1 base and J dropped 4 bases, with 16 bases sitting between them. Germline V gene lookup returns CDR1 SGHTA and CDR2 FQGNSA. The CDR3 totals 17 residues. CDR3 loop: CASSLVAAGWGTGELFF. The CDR3 DNA follows: TGTGCCAGCAGCTTAGTGGCGGCAGGGTGGGGCACCGGGGAGCTGTTTTTT.

This chain uses TRBV9 with TRBJ2-7; 7 nucleotides agree with TRBD1. J was trimmed by 0 bases and V by 3 bases; bases with no gene match: 3. The CDR3 covers 14 residues. In germline, CDR1 is SGDLS, CDR2 YYNGEE. CDR3 bases: TGTGCCAGCAGCGGGGGACAGTCCTCCTACGAGCAGTACTTC. This codes for CASSGGQSSYEQYF.

In its sample, this clone was seen once. The rearrangement uses TRBV5-1 and TRBJ2-7; TRBD1 is a possible D gene (5 bases). CDR1 SGHRS and CDR2 YFSETQ come from the germline V gene. The CDR3 has 15 amino acids. Trimming cost V 1 base and J 0 bases, with 11 bases left between them. CDR3 sequence: CASSLTGPSSYEQYF. For the CDR3, the DNA is TGCGCCAGCAGCTTGACAGGTCCTAGCTCCTACGAGCAGTACTTC.

J is TRBJ2-7 and V is TRBV11-2; maybe TRBD1 (5 bases). This CDR3 is 17 amino acids long. V was pared by 0 bases and J by 10 bases, with 25 bases between. The V gene's germline CDR1 is SGHAT and CDR2 FQNNGV. In nucleotides, the CDR3 is TGTGCCAGCAGCTTAGATACAGGCCACCAAGAACCCTACTCCCAGTACTTC. It translates to CASSLDTGHQEPYSQYF.

The chain carries TRBV11-3 and TRBJ1-1, with 7 bases identical to TRBD1. Germline CDR1 is SGHNT and CDR2 is YENEEA. J was trimmed by 3 bases and V by 1 base; bases with no gene match: 17. The CDR3 runs to 19 residues. The CDR3 here is CASSLVEVRLGGSDTEAFF. DNA of the CDR3: TGTGCCAGCAGCTTAGTCGAGGTCCGCTTAGGGGGCTCGGACACTGAAGCTTTCTTT.

V gene TRBV7-9 combines with J gene TRBJ1-1; no firm D call. Trimming took 4 bases from V and 1 from J, leaving 7 bases between them. Germline CDR1 is SEHNR and CDR2 is FQNEAQ (reference sequence). This CDR3 spans 13 amino acids. The DNA for the CDR3 is TGTGCCAGCAGCTCCCCCCGGAACACTGAAGCTTTCTTT. This translates into CASSSPRNTEAFF.

The V call is TRBV27, the J call TRBJ1-1, with D possibly matching TRBD1 (5 bases). V lost 2 bases to trimming and J lost 3 bases, with 19 bases between them. Germline CDR1 is MNHEY and CDR2 is SMNVEV (reference sequence). The CDR3 covers 17 residues. CDR3: CASSLSWTSLGDTEAFF. The CDR3 bases are TGTGCCAGCAGTTTAAGCTGGACTAGCCTAGGGGACACTGAAGCTTTCTTT.

The V and J genes are TRBV5-4 and TRBJ1-1, with 7 bases identical to TRBD1. The germline gives CDR1 SGHNT, CDR2 YYREEE (reference sequence). Unmatched junction bases numbered 6, after V lost 1 base and J lost 3 bases. The CDR3 spans 15 residues. The CDR3 is CASSLISTGYTEAFF. As DNA, the CDR3 is TGTGCCAGCAGCTTGATCTCGACAGGGTACACTGAAGCTTTCTTT.

The V and J genes are TRBV29-1 and TRBJ2-7; the D is unclear. The V end lost 6 bases, the J end lost 3 bases, and 27 bases lay between the germline ends. Germline V gives CDR1 SQVTM, CDR2 ANQGSEA. This CDR3 has 17 residues. CDR3 residues: CSVKNHTVSSSFYEQYF. The CDR3 coding sequence is TGCAGCGTCAAAAATCATACAGTATCCTCCTCTTTCTACGAGCAGTACTTC.

The rearrangement uses TRBV7-2 and TRBJ1-1; maybe TRBD1 (5 bases). Germline lookup yields CDR1 SGHTA and CDR2 FQGNSA. The CDR3 runs 15 residues. The germline V and J ends were trimmed by 2 bases and 0 bases, with 10 bases remaining between them. CDR3 sequence (DNA): TGTGCCAGCAGCTTAATAGGGGCTATGAACACTGAAGCTTTCTTT. It translates to CASSLIGAMNTEAFF.

The chain employs TRBV14 and TRBJ2-3; 7 positions match TRBD2. J was trimmed by 5 bases and V by 4 bases; bases with no gene match: 9. The CDR3 has 15 residues. Per the germline V gene, CDR1 is SGHDN and CDR2 is FVKESK. CDR3 DNA: TGTGCCAGCAGCCGGACGGGATGGGAGGGAGATACGCAGTATTTT. It translates to CASSRTGWEGDTQYF.

The chain uses TRBV10-1 and TRBJ2-5; 7 bases line up with TRBD1. The J segment lost 5 bases and the V segment lost 8 bases, leaving 8 bases of the junction unmatched. This CDR3 is 13 amino acids long. Germline CDR1 WNHNN, CDR2 SYGVQD (reference sequence). The CDR3 reads CASSRGLGETQYF. The CDR3 nucleotides read TGCGCCAGCTCAAGGGGGCTCGGGGAGACCCAGTACTTC.